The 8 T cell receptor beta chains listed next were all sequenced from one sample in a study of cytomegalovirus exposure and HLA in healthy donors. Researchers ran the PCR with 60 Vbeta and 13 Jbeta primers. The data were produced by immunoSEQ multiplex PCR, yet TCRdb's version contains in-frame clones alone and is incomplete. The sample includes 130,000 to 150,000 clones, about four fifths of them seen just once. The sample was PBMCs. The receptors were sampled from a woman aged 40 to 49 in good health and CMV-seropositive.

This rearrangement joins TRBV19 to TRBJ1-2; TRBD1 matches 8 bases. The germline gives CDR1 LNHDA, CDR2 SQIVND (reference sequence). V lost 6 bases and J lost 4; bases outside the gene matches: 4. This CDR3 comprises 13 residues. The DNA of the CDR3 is TGTGCCAGTAGGACTGGACAGGGCTATGGCTACACCTTC. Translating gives CASRTGQGYGYTF.

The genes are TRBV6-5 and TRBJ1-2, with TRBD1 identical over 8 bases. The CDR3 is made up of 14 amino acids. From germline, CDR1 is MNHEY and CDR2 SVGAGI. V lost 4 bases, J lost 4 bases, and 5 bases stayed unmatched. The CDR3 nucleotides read TGTGCCAGCAGTTCCACCCAGGGGGCCTATGGCTACACCTTC. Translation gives CASSSTQGAYGYTF.

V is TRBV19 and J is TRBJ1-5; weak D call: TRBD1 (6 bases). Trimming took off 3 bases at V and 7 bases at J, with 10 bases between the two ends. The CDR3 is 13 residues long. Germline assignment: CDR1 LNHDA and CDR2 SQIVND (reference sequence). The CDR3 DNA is TGTGCCAGTAGTATGCAGGGGTTCCAGCCCCAGCATTTT. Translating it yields CASSMQGFQPQHF.

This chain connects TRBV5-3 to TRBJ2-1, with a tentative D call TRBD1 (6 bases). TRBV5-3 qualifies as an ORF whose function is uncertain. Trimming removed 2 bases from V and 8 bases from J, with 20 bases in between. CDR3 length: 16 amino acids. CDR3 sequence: CARSLGGRQVAYEQFF. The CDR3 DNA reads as TGTGCCAGAAGCTTAGGCGGGCGACAGGTAGCATATGAGCAGTTCTTC.

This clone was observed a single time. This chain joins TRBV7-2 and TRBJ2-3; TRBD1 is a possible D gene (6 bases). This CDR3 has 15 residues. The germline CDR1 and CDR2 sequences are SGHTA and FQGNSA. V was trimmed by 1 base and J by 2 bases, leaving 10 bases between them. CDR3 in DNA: TGTGCCAGCAGCTTAGAAGACAGGCCCACAGATACGCAGTATTTT. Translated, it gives CASSLEDRPTDTQYF. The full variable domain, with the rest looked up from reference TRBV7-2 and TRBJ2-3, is GAGVSQSPSNKVTEKGKDVELRCDPISGHTALYWYRQSLGQGLEFLIYFQGNSAPDKSGLPSDRFSAERTGGSVSTLTIQRTQQEDSAVYLCASSLEDRPTDTQYFGPGTRLTVL.

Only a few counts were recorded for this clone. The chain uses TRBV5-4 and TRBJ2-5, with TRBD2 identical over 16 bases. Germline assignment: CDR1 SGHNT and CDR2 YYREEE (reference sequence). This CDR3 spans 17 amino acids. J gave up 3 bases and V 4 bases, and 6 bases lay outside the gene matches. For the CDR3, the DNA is TGTGCCAGCAGCCCGGGACTAGCGGGGGGGCCAGAAGAGACCCAGTACTTC. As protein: CASSPGLAGGPEETQYF.

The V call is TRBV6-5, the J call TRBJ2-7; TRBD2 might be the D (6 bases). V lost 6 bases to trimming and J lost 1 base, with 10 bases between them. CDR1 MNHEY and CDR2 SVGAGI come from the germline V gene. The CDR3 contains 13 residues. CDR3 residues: CASSRGASYEQYF. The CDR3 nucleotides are TGTGCCAGCAGCCGCGGGGCGTCCTACGAGCAGTACTTC.

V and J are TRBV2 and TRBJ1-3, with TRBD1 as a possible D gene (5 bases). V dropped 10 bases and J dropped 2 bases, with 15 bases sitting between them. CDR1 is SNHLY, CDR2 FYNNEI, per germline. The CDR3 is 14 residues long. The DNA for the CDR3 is TGTGCCAACAATGGGGACTGGGCTGGAAACACCATATATTTT. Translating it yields CANNGDWAGNTIYF.